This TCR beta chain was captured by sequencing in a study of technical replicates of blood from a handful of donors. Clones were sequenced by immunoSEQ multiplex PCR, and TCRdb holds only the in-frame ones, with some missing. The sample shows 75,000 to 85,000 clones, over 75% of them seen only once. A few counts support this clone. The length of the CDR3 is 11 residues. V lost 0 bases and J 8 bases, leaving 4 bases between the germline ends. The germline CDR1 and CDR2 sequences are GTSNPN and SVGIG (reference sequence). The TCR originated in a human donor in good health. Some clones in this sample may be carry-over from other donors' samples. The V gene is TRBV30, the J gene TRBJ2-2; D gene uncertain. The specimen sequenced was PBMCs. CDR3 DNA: TGTGCCTGGAGTGTAGCTGGGGAGCTGTTTTTT. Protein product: CAWSVAGELFF.